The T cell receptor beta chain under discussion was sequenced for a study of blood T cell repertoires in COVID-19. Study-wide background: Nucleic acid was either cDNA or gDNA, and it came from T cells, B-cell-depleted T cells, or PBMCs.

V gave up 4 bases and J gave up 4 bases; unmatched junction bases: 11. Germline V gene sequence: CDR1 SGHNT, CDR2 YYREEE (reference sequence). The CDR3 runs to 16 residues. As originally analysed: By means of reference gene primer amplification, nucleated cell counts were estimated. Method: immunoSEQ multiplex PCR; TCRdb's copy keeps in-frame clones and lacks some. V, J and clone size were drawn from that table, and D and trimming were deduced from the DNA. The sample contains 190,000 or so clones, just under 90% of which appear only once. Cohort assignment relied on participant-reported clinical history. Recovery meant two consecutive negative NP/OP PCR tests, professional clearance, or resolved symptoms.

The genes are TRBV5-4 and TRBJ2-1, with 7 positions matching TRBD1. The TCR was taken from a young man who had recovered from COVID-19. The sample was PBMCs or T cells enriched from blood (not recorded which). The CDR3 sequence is CASSPGQLLRYNEQFF. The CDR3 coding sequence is TGTGCCAGCAGCCCGGGACAGCTATTGCGGTACAATGAGCAGTTCTTC.